This T cell receptor beta chain was profiled in a study of T-cell reconstitution after alpha-beta-depleted transplantation in children. About this clonotype itself: This may stem from a read error, because a much larger clone lies one nucleotide away.

The CDR3 loop spans 17 amino acids. Trimming took 4 bases from V and 4 from J; bases not matched to a gene: 9. Germline-derived CDR1 and CDR2 are MNHEY and SVGAGI. This sample's TCRbeta library carried unique molecular identifier barcodes. TCRdb independently ran MiXCR on the PCR reads; one entry per CDR3 protein. The table records 190,000 or so distinct CDR3 sequences, roughly 6.8% of them present only once. V and J are TRBV6-5 and TRBJ2-5; 13 nucleotides align to TRBD2. The TCR was taken from a human donor who donated a stem cell graft to a child with Wiskott-Aldrich syndrome. The source was PBMCs from the stem cell graft donor, collected from the stem cell graft. This chain's CDR3 is CASSCAPGLAGSETQYF. CDR3 nucleotide sequence: TGTGCCAGCAGTTGCGCCCCGGGACTAGCGGGGTCAGAGACCCAGTACTTC.